The clone carrying this T cell receptor (beta chain) was seen repeatedly, ten times or more. The antigen is undetermined. The sample originates from a study of identical twins. Findings and limits, study-wide: Abundant cord blood beta clonotypes carried fewer insertions; memory repertoires showed none.

A single record per CDR3 protein comes from TCRdb applying MiXCR to the 5' RACE reads. The sample has under 800,000 distinct CDR3 sequences, over 20% seen once. The CDR3 has 13 residues. Germline V CDR1 and CDR2: DFQATT, SNEGSKA (reference sequence). Trimming removed 6 bases from V and 0 bases from J; junction bases left unmatched: 3. Separately, the same data were catalogued under a study of T cells expressing NK-cell markers. That work contributes: Seven HCMV-seropositive donors and one seronegative donor made up the eight sequenced donors.

The chain has TRBV20-1 and TRBJ2-7, with 9 bases matching TRBD1. The receptor was isolated from a young woman in good health. Sequenced: PBMCs. The CDR3 reads CSARQGGSYEQYF. The CDR3 bases are TGCAGTGCGAGACAGGGGGGCTCCTACGAGCAGTACTTC.